What follows describes a single T cell receptor beta chain. Antigen specificity is unknown. The TCR beta cDNA libraries carried unique molecular identifiers. TCRdb used MiXCR to reprocess the PCR reads, holding one entry per CDR3 protein. Among fewer than 900,000 distinct CDR3 sequences listed, roughly 46% were seen once. This specimen belongs to a study of post-analysis software for immune sequencing data. Trimming shortened V by 7 bases and J by 4 bases, and 7 bases separated the two germline ends. CDR3 size: 11 residues. Germline values: CDR1 MGHDK, CDR2 SYGVNS. Study-wide findings and caveats: Elevated frequency relative to controls characterized roughly 5 TRBV segments in patients, TRBV5-6, TRBV5-1 and TRBV20-1 among them.

This clonotype was sampled from a girl aged 10 to 17 with multiple sclerosis. This rearrangement joins TRBV25-1 to TRBJ2-5; D uncertain. Sample: blood. The chain's CDR3 is CASTSSETQYF. CDR3 nucleotide sequence: TGTGCCAGCACTTCCTCAGAGACCCAGTACTTC.